These 23 T cell receptor beta chains came from one sample sequenced in a study of blood T cell repertoires in COVID-19. Method: immunoSEQ multiplex PCR; TCRdb's copy keeps in-frame clones and lacks some. Here the sample spans more than 20,000 clones, almost 90% being singletons. The sample consisted of peripheral blood. The source is a man aged 65 to 85 with acute or convalescent COVID-19.

The J gene is TRBJ2-5, the V gene TRBV5-1; 10 bases agree with TRBD2. The CDR3 consists of 16 residues. Trimming removed 6 bases from V and 1 base from J; junction bases left unmatched: 9. In germline, CDR1 is SGHRS, CDR2 YFSETQ. The CDR3 protein is CASTPTSGPLQETQYF. For the CDR3, the DNA is TGCGCCAGCACCCCGACTAGCGGGCCCCTCCAAGAGACCCAGTACTTC.

J is TRBJ1-2 and V is TRBV21-1. TRBV21-1 is deemed a pseudogene. This CDR3 is built from 13 residues. CDR3 nucleotide sequence: TGTGCCAGCAGCAGCGGCGAGGAAGATGGCTACACCTTC. It is translated as CASSSGEEDGYTF.

The chain combines TRBV11-2 with TRBJ1-1, with D possibly matching TRBD1 (6 bases). There are 16 residues in the CDR3. V shed 3 bases and J shed 5 bases, with 19 bases lying between them. The V gene's germline CDR1 is SGHAT and CDR2 FQNNGV. The CDR3 coding sequence is TGTGCCAGCAGCTTGGCAGGGGCCACCTGGGGAACTGAAGCTTTCTTT. It codes for CASSLAGATWGTEAFF.

V and J are TRBV7-9 and TRBJ1-1; 11 bases align to TRBD1. The CDR3 is made up of 15 amino acids. V lost 1 base and J lost 3; bases outside the gene matches: 1. Germline V lookup: CDR1 SEHNR, CDR2 FQNEAQ (reference sequence). The CDR3 DNA sequence: TGTGCCAGCAGCTTAGGGGGACAGGGGGACACTGAAGCTTTCTTT. Translating it yields CASSLGGQGDTEAFF.

The chain joins TRBV19 to TRBJ1-5; D is possibly TRBD1 (5 bases). The germline CDR1 and CDR2 sequences are LNHDA and SQIVND (reference sequence). The length of the CDR3 is 13 residues. The CDR3 sequence is CATGQYGNQPQHF. The CDR3 bases are TGTGCAACAGGACAATATGGTAATCAGCCCCAGCATTTT.

The V and J genes are TRBV7-3 and TRBJ2-1, with D tentatively TRBD1 (6 bases). Deletions cut 5 bases from V and 6 bases from J, with 17 bases between. CDR3 length equals 15 residues. From germline, CDR1 is SGHTA and CDR2 FQGTGA. The CDR3 sequence is CASSRPEGQSNEQFF. DNA of the CDR3: TGTGCCAGCAGCCGACCCGAGGGACAATCCAATGAGCAGTTCTTC.

The J gene is TRBJ2-1, the V gene TRBV27, with TRBD2 matching 11 bases. The J segment lost 4 bases and the V segment lost 7 bases, leaving 6 bases of the junction unmatched. The CDR3 is 15 residues long. The germline V gene encodes CDR1 MNHEY and CDR2 SMNVEV (reference sequence). DNA of the CDR3: TGTGCCAGCACCGGTAGCGGGAGGGGGTACAATGAGCAGTTCTTC. This codes for CASTGSGRGYNEQFF.

The genes are TRBV5-5 and TRBJ2-5; D possibly corresponds to TRBD2 (5 bases). This CDR3 has 15 residues. The germline V gene has CDR1 SGHKS and CDR2 YYEKEE (reference sequence). V lost 4 bases and J lost 0, with 13 bases in between. In DNA, the CDR3 is TGTGCCAGCAGCCGGGAAGAAGGATACCAAGAGACCCAGTACTTC. Translation: CASSREEGYQETQYF.

The genes are TRBV5-1 and TRBJ1-2, with D tentatively TRBD1 (6 bases). The CDR3 sequence is 16 residues long. Trimming shortened V by 4 bases and J by 0 bases, and 16 bases separated the two germline ends. From germline, CDR1 is SGHRS and CDR2 YFSETQ. This CDR3 is CASSHGQTLTNYGYTF. CDR3 bases: TGCGCCAGCAGCCATGGACAGACGCTTACTAACTATGGCTACACCTTC.

The V call is TRBV19, the J call TRBJ2-7, with D possibly matching TRBD2 (5 bases). CDR1 LNHDA and CDR2 SQIVND come from the germline V gene (reference sequence). V was trimmed by 1 base and J by 4 bases, leaving 5 bases between them. The CDR3 is 12 amino acids. CDR3 loop: CASSIGEYEQYF. The CDR3 nucleotides are TGTGCCAGTAGTATAGGGGAGTACGAGCAGTACTTC.

This chain connects TRBV6-6 to TRBJ2-3; 7 bases match TRBD1. CDR3 length: 14 residues. The germline V gene has CDR1 MNHNY and CDR2 SVGAGI (reference sequence). V gave up 4 bases and J gave up 6 bases; unmatched junction bases: 7. The CDR3 is CASSLQGQADTQYF. The CDR3 nucleotides are TGTGCCAGCAGTTTACAAGGACAGGCGGATACGCAGTATTTT.

This chain joins TRBV9 and TRBJ2-7, with 8 bases aligning to TRBD1. Germline trimming cut 4 bases from V and 0 bases from J; bases unmatched to any gene: 6. CDR1 and CDR2 from the germline V gene are SGDLS and YYNGEE. This CDR3 contains 15 residues. CDR3 sequence (DNA): TGTGCCAGCAGCCCCCGGACAGGGAGCTCCTACGAGCAGTACTTC. This sequence encodes CASSPRTGSSYEQYF.

J is TRBJ2-2 and V is TRBV7-8, with D possibly TRBD2 on 5 matching bases. The V end was cut by 5 bases, the J end by 7 bases, with 14 bases between. CDR1 and CDR2 from the germline V gene are SGHVS and FQNEAQ. CDR3 length: 14 residues. CDR3 in amino acids: CASSAVLGSGELFF. The CDR3 DNA reads TGTGCCAGCAGCGCCGTCTTGGGGAGCGGGGAGCTGTTTTTT.

This chain uses TRBV18 with TRBJ1-1, with D uncertain. The V gene's germline CDR1 is KGHSH and CDR2 LQKENI. Deletions cut 3 bases from V and 1 base from J, with 6 bases between. The CDR3 is made up of 13 amino acids. Here the CDR3 DNA reads TGTGCCAGCTCACCCGCGGAGAACACTGAAGCTTTCTTT. Its protein product is CASSPAENTEAFF.

The table lists this clone with a count of one. V and J are TRBV27 and TRBJ2-3; TRBD2 agrees at 10 bases. The CDR3 contains 17 residues. Germline trimming cut 0 bases from V and 7 bases from J; bases unmatched to any gene: 10. Germline lookup yields CDR1 MNHEY and CDR2 SMNVEV (reference sequence). The CDR3 DNA is TGTGCCAGCAGTTTATCAAGTGCTAGCGGGAGATTGTATACGCAGTATTTT. Translated, it gives CASSLSSASGRLYTQYF.

The rearrangement uses TRBV29-1 and TRBJ2-5; 10 bases map to TRBD2. V dropped 2 bases and J dropped 4; count of bases not matched to a gene: 7. The length of the CDR3 is 15 residues. Germline assignment: CDR1 SQVTM and CDR2 ANQGSEA. This chain's CDR3 is CSVEILAGVRETQYF. CDR3 DNA: TGCAGCGTTGAAATTCTAGCGGGAGTTAGAGAGACCCAGTACTTC.

The J gene is TRBJ1-2, the V gene TRBV6-2 or TRBV6-3, with a weak D call TRBD1 (6 bases). Trimming shortened V by 5 bases and J by 5 bases, and 9 bases separated the two germline ends. Germline values: CDR1 MNHEY, CDR2 SVGEGT. This CDR3 has 12 amino acids. In nucleotides, the CDR3 is TGTGCCAGCAGTCTCGGACAGTATGGCTACACCTTC. Translated: CASSLGQYGYTF.

This chain links TRBV6-5 with TRBJ1-6; D is possibly TRBD1 (5 bases). The CDR3 has 11 residues. V was pared by 7 bases and J by 7 bases, with 5 bases between. Per the germline V gene, CDR1 is MNHEY and CDR2 is SVGAGI. The DNA for the CDR3 is TGTGCCAGCAAGGGGAATTCACCCCTCCACTTT. Its protein product is CASKGNSPLHF.

This clone was observed a single time. This chain connects TRBV3-1 (or the pseudogene TRBV3-2) to TRBJ1-4; 9 bases line up with TRBD1. The J segment lost 7 bases and the V segment lost 4 bases, leaving 4 bases of the junction unmatched. The CDR3 is 14 residues long. The germline gives CDR1 LGHDT, CDR2 YNNKEL (reference sequence). In DNA, the CDR3 is TGTGCCAGCAGCCGGGACAGGGAGGGTGAAAAACTGTTTTTT. Translated: CASSRDREGEKLFF.

The CDR3 protein is CASSLAAGWNTGELFF. The CDR3 DNA reads TGTGCCAGCAGTTTAGCGGCGGGATGGAACACCGGGGAGCTGTTTTTT. The chain carries TRBV27 and TRBJ2-2; the D gene is possibly TRBD2 (6 bases). The CDR3 is 16 residues long. V lost 2 bases and J lost 1, with 11 bases in between. Germline CDR1 is MNHEY and CDR2 is SMNVEV (reference sequence).

V and J are TRBV6-5 and TRBJ1-1; 7 nucleotides match TRBD1. Per the germline V gene, CDR1 is MNHEY and CDR2 is SVGAGI. This CDR3 spans 16 amino acids. V dropped 0 bases and J dropped 1; count of bases not matched to a gene: 5. The CDR3 bases are TGTGCCAGCAGTTACTCATTGGACAGGCAGAACACTGAAGCTTTCTTT. Translating gives CASSYSLDRQNTEAFF.

Notes on this clone: Within the sample, other DNA sequences also encode this same CDR3. The chain uses TRBV5-1 and TRBJ2-5; the D is unclear. The CDR3 covers 12 residues. Trimming removed 4 bases at V and 0 bases at J, with 4 bases between. CDR1 and CDR2 (germline): SGHRS, YFSETQ. The CDR3, as DNA: TGCGCCAGCAGCCGAGACCAAGAGACCCAGTACTTC. This gives the protein CASSRDQETQYF.

The gene calls are TRBV10-1 and TRBJ2-7, with D unclear. There are 16 residues in the CDR3. Trimming cost V 0 bases and J 2 bases, with 14 bases left between them. The V gene's germline CDR1 is WNHNN and CDR2 SYGVQD (reference sequence). The CDR3 nucleotides read TGCGCCAGCAGTGAGTCGGGCCGATGCAGGACCTACGAGCAGTACTTC. Protein: CASSESGRCRTYEQYF.